Below are 27 T cell receptor beta chains sequenced from a single sample in a study of PD-1 blockade in mismatch repair-deficient tumors (TCRdb year 2017). The library was made by the immunoSEQ multiplex PCR assay. As stored in TCRdb, this immuneACCESS dataset retains in-frame rearrangements with V and J assigned. A fraction of the clones does not appear; measured against another copy, unresolved V genes explain less than half of the discrepancy, and the remainder lacks a known reason. The sample table holds about 34,000 clones, of which around 80% were seen once. The ten top clones hold roughly 3.5% of the sample. This material consisted of PBMCs, taken around 6 weeks after starting pembrolizumab. These receptors all stem from an adult with mismatch repair-deficient cancer.

V gene TRBV6-1 combines with J gene TRBJ2-1; 8 positions match TRBD2. Trimming took 4 bases from V and 9 from J; bases not matched to a gene: 5. The CDR3 is 13 amino acids. Germline CDR1 MNHNS, CDR2 SASEGT. This CDR3 is CASSGRAGGEQFF. The CDR3 DNA reads as TGTGCCAGCAGTGGCCGGGCGGGGGGTGAGCAGTTCTTC.

This chain links TRBV21-1 with TRBJ2-1; the table calls TRBD2, which could not be checked here. TRBV21-1 represents a pseudogene. This CDR3 contains 17 residues. The CDR3 sequence is CASSQNGTSGIYNEQFF. The CDR3 coding sequence is TGTGCCAGCAGCCAAAACGGGACTAGCGGGATCTACAATGAGCAGTTCTTC.

V and J are TRBV5-4 and TRBJ1-2; tentatively, D is TRBD1 (6 bases). The CDR3 contains 17 residues. Germline lookup yields CDR1 SGHNT and CDR2 YYREEE (reference sequence). V dropped 5 bases and J dropped 0 bases, with 20 bases sitting between them. The CDR3 DNA follows: TGTGCCAGCAGGCCTCAGGGGTCAGAGGCTGCTAACTATGGCTACACCTTC. It codes for CASRPQGSEAANYGYTF.

The chain carries TRBV18 and TRBJ2-4, with a tentative D call TRBD1 (7 bases). The V end was cut by 3 bases, the J end by 6 bases, with 15 bases between. The V gene's germline CDR1 is KGHSH and CDR2 LQKENI. The CDR3 covers 15 residues. CDR3: CASSPQRQGGNIQYF. CDR3 coding DNA: TGTGCCAGCTCACCTCAAAGACAGGGAGGAAACATTCAGTACTTC.

V is TRBV11-2 and J is TRBJ1-1, with 9 bases aligning to TRBD1. The length of the CDR3 is 14 residues. From germline, CDR1 is SGHAT and CDR2 FQNNGV. Losses at the gene ends were 5 bases for V and 5 bases for J; bases not matched to a gene: 6. CDR3 sequence reads: CASSPTGGKTEAFF. DNA for the CDR3: TGTGCCAGCAGCCCTACAGGGGGCAAAACTGAAGCTTTCTTT. Supplemented by reference TRBV11-2 and TRBJ1-1, the full variable domain reads EAGVAQSPRYKIIEKRQSVAFWCNPISGHATLYWYQQILGQGPKLLIQFQNNGVVDDSQLPKDRFSAERLKGVDSTLKIQPAKLEDSAVYLCASSPTGGKTEAFFGQGTRLTVV.

The chain links TRBV28 to TRBJ2-5; D is uncertain. The germline V and J ends were trimmed by 1 base and 7 bases, with 13 bases remaining between them. The CDR3 loop spans 14 amino acids. The V gene's germline CDR1 is MDHEN and CDR2 SYDVKM. In nucleotides, the CDR3 is TGTGCCAGCAGTTTATTCCAGGTTCAATTGACCCAGTACTTC. It is translated as CASSLFQVQLTQYF.

The V call is TRBV4-2, the J call TRBJ2-3, with D perhaps matching TRBD2 (6 bases). Trimming removed 4 bases from V and 2 bases from J, with 16 bases in between. Germline CDR1 and CDR2: LGHNA and YNFKEQ. The CDR3 length is 16 residues. The CDR3 coding sequence is TGTGCCAGCAGCCGGGGGGTGGGGGACCTCACAGATACGCAGTATTTT. Translating gives CASSRGVGDLTDTQYF.

The genes are TRBV27 and TRBJ2-3; D might be TRBD2 (7 bases). V gave up 10 bases and J gave up 5 bases, with 13 bases separating them. Germline CDR1 is MNHEY and CDR2 is SMNVEV (reference sequence). This CDR3 spans 12 amino acids. The CDR3 nucleotides read TGTGCCACTGGGAGGGGGGGAGATACGCAGTATTTT. This encodes CATGRGGDTQYF.

This rearrangement joins TRBV6-5 to TRBJ1-1; weak D call: TRBD1 (5 bases). V was clipped by 2 bases and J by 4 bases, with 8 bases between them. Germline CDR1 is MNHEY and CDR2 is SVGAGI. The CDR3 is 13 residues long. Here the CDR3 DNA reads TGTGCCAGCAGTTACAAAAGGGGCACTGAAGCTTTCTTT. It codes for CASSYKRGTEAFF.

The chain uses TRBV7-2 and TRBJ2-2; no clear D gene. This CDR3 has 15 residues. Per the germline V gene, CDR1 is SGHTA and CDR2 is FQGNSA. Trimming took 4 bases from V and 3 from J, leaving 12 bases between them. CDR3 sequence reads: CASSSHLQYTGELFF. The CDR3 DNA reads TGTGCCAGCAGCTCCCACCTACAGTACACCGGGGAGCTGTTTTTT.

The V and J genes are TRBV9 and TRBJ2-3; perhaps TRBD2 as D (6 bases). V lost 3 bases, J lost 1 base, and 15 bases lay in between. CDR1 SGDLS and CDR2 YYNGEE come from the germline V gene. The CDR3 is made up of 16 amino acids. CDR3 sequence reads: CASSASVSGGTDTQYF. Written as DNA, the CDR3 is TGTGCCAGCAGCGCCTCGGTTTCGGGGGGCACAGATACGCAGTATTTT.

V is TRBV5-1 and J is TRBJ2-2, with D unresolved. V dropped 0 bases and J dropped 0 bases, with 6 bases sitting between them. CDR1 SGHRS and CDR2 YFSETQ come from the germline V gene. This CDR3 spans 15 amino acids. The CDR3 DNA reads as TGCGCCAGCAGCTTGGGGCTCCCGAACACCGGGGAGCTGTTTTTT. Translated, it gives CASSLGLPNTGELFF.

This clone was observed once. The CDR3 nucleotides are TGTGCCAGCAGTTTGGGGCCCGGGACAGATAAAAACATTCAGTACTTC. Encoded protein: CASSLGPGTDKNIQYF. The gene calls are TRBV27 and TRBJ2-4; TRBD1 matches at 7 bases. Germline V gene sequence: CDR1 MNHEY, CDR2 SMNVEV (reference sequence). CDR3 length: 16 residues. Trimming removed 3 bases from V and 4 bases from J; junction bases left unmatched: 9.

The J gene is TRBJ1-1, the V gene TRBV5-1, with D uncertain. With 4 bases removed from V and 8 bases from J, the gap between germline ends came to 9 bases. The CDR3 is 11 amino acids. The germline V gene has CDR1 SGHRS and CDR2 YFSETQ. This CDR3 reads CASSGPVEAFF. DNA for the CDR3: TGCGCCAGCAGCGGCCCCGTGGAAGCTTTCTTT.

The rearrangement uses TRBV4-1 and TRBJ1-4; D perhaps matches TRBD1 (5 bases). The CDR3 consists of 14 residues. CDR1 is MGHRA and CDR2 is YSYEKL in the germline V gene. The V gene lost 4 bases and the J gene lost 5 bases, with 11 bases spanning the gap. CDR3: CASSLRQTNEKLFF. CDR3 nucleotide sequence: TGCGCCAGCAGCCTGAGACAGACGAATGAAAAACTGTTTTTT.

This clone has a single count. This chain uses TRBV28 with TRBJ1-3; 11 bases fit TRBD1. Germline assignment: CDR1 MDHEN and CDR2 SYDVKM. The CDR3 length is 15 residues. V was clipped by 5 bases and J by 6 bases; unmatched bases: 6. CDR3 amino acids: CASSPPGQGANTIYF. The CDR3 DNA is TGTGCCAGCAGTCCGCCCGGACAGGGGGCAAACACCATATATTTT.

In its sample, this clone was seen once. The chain carries TRBV5-1 and TRBJ2-5, with D hard to call. Trimming cost V 2 bases and J 1 base, with 9 bases left between them. The germline gives CDR1 SGHRS, CDR2 YFSETQ. The CDR3 length is 14 residues. CDR3 sequence: CASSLQSFQETQYF. In nucleotides, the CDR3 is TGCGCCAGCAGCTTACAGAGTTTCCAAGAGACCCAGTACTTC.

This chain joins TRBV15 and TRBJ1-1; no clear D. The CDR3 contains 14 residues. The germline CDR1 and CDR2 sequences are LNHNV and YYDKDF (reference sequence). With 3 bases removed from V and 4 bases from J, the gap between germline ends came to 12 bases. The CDR3 spells CATSRPRTGTEAFF. In DNA, the CDR3 is TGTGCCACCAGCAGGCCTAGAACGGGCACTGAAGCTTTCTTT.

The V call is TRBV28, the J call TRBJ2-4, with D uncertain. Per germline, CDR1 MDHEN and CDR2 SYDVKM. Trimming took off 5 bases at V and 0 bases at J, with 14 bases between the two ends. The CDR3 runs to 16 residues. CDR3 sequence: CASSLGTTLAKNIQYF. CDR3 bases: TGTGCCAGCAGTCTGGGCACCACGCTAGCCAAAAACATTCAGTACTTC.

The gene calls are TRBV10-3 and TRBJ1-1; the D is unclear. V was pared by 0 bases and J by 6 bases, with 8 bases between. The germline gives CDR1 ENHRY, CDR2 SYGVKD. The CDR3 extends over 13 amino acids. The chain's CDR3 is CAISESGGAEAFF. The CDR3 DNA reads as TGTGCCATCAGTGAGTCTGGCGGGGCTGAAGCTTTCTTT.

The J gene is TRBJ1-2, the V gene TRBV18; the D gene is possibly TRBD1 (6 bases). The germline CDR1 and CDR2 sequences are KGHSH and LQKENI. The CDR3 length is 15 residues. Trimming pared 6 bases from V and 0 bases from J, leaving 14 bases between. Here the CDR3 DNA reads TGTGCCAGCTCGCAAGACAGGTTAGCTAACTATGGCTACACCTTC. It encodes CASSQDRLANYGYTF.

The V call is TRBV5-1, the J call TRBJ2-5, with unresolved D. Germline loops: CDR1 SGHRS, CDR2 YFSETQ. V lost 2 bases, J lost 1 base, and 6 bases lay in between. This CDR3 spans 13 amino acids. The CDR3 protein is CASSFTGQETQYF. The CDR3 coding sequence is TGCGCCAGCAGCTTCACGGGCCAAGAGACCCAGTACTTC.

This clone was counted only a few times. The chain couples TRBV28 to TRBJ1-2, with D perhaps matching TRBD1 (6 bases). The CDR3 runs to 14 residues. V lost 7 bases and J 1 base, leaving 13 bases between the germline ends. Germline V gives CDR1 MDHEN, CDR2 SYDVKM. The CDR3 reads CASKTQDSNYGYTF. In nucleotides, the CDR3 is TGTGCCAGCAAGACGCAGGACAGTAACTATGGCTACACCTTC.

Here the CDR3 DNA reads TGCGCCAGCAGCCAAGGGACTAGCGGCTCGTACAATGAGCAGTTCTTC. This encodes CASSQGTSGSYNEQFF. This chain uses TRBV4-1 with TRBJ2-1, with 10 bases that match TRBD2. The CDR3 sequence is 16 residues long. J lost 4 bases, V lost 1 base, and 4 bases had no gene match. The germline V gene has CDR1 MGHRA and CDR2 YSYEKL.

The gene calls are TRBV27 and TRBJ2-7; D remains ambiguous. The CDR3 is 13 residues long. Germline assignment: CDR1 MNHEY and CDR2 SMNVEV (reference sequence). Trimming removed 3 bases at V and 4 bases at J, with 10 bases between. The CDR3: CASSLRFRYEQYF. The DNA of the CDR3 is TGTGCCAGCAGTTTGAGGTTTCGATACGAGCAGTACTTC.

This chain connects TRBV27 to TRBJ2-4; 7 positions agree with TRBD1. Germline V gene sequence: CDR1 MNHEY, CDR2 SMNVEV (reference sequence). This CDR3 is built from 16 residues. Trimming at V came to 3 bases and at J to 1 base, leaving 6 bases not matched to a gene. For the CDR3, the DNA is TGTGCCAGCAGTTTGTTCAGGGGGTTGGCCAAAAACATTCAGTACTTC. Residues: CASSLFRGLAKNIQYF.

The genes are TRBV7-3 and TRBJ2-7, with 7 positions matching TRBD2. Germline CDR1 reads SGHTA; CDR2 reads FQGTGA. Trimming took 2 bases from V and 7 from J; bases not matched to a gene: 14. The CDR3 extends over 16 amino acids. The CDR3 DNA reads as TGTGCCAGCAGCTTATCGCCGGGTAGCGGAGCGGGGGAGCAGTACTTC. This codes for CASSLSPGSGAGEQYF.